These T cell receptor beta chains were read from a single sample in a study of vaccination effects on CD4 cells after COVID-19. Sequencing was performed with immunoSEQ multiplex PCR; in TCRdb, only in-frame clones are kept and a portion is missing. Of fewer than 50,000 clones listed, approximately 82% are singletons. Their specific antigens are unknown. Specimen: CD4+ T cells from PBMCs cultured with HCoV-NL63 spike peptides, collected after COVID-19 vaccination. The receptor set was obtained from a human donor who received a COVID-19 vaccine. Some clones in this sample may be carry-over from other donors' samples. Both conserved end residues are part of each CDR3. A D gene is named only where the DNA matches it firmly. Size is omitted from some rows. Given values are once, few, many or a class for expanded clones.

D gene | J gene | clone size | V gene | CDR3 protein | CDR3 DNA
TRBD1 | TRBJ1-5 | NA | TRBV15 | CATSTNRGDQPQHF | TGTGCCACCAGCACAAACAGGGGCGATCAGCCCCAGCATTTT
TRBD2 | TRBJ2-5 | few | TRBV7-8 | CASSTRTVTSGGRETQYF | TGTGCCAGCAGCACGCGGACTGTGACTAGCGGGGGGAGGGAGACCCAGTACTTC
NA | TRBJ1-6 | NA | TRBV28 | CASSPRRGGISPLHF | TGTGCCAGCAGTCCGAGGCGAGGGGGGATTTCACCCCTCCACTTT
NA | TRBJ1-1 | NA | TRBV6-5 | CASSYSFRQNTEAFF | TGTGCCAGCAGTTACTCGTTTAGACAGAACACTGAAGCTTTCTTT
NA | TRBJ1-4 | once | TRBV30 | CAWSPLNEKLFF | TGTGCCTGGAGTCCGTTAAATGAAAAACTGTTTTTT
TRBD1 | TRBJ2-4 | NA | TRBV6-6 | CASSRWDSAVAKNIQYF | TGTGCCAGCAGTCGATGGGACAGTGCTGTGGCCAAAAACATTCAGTACTTC
TRBD1 | TRBJ1-2 | NA | TRBV18 | CASSTGGEGYGYTF | TGTGCCAGCTCCACAGGGGGCGAAGGCTATGGCTACACCTTC
TRBD1 | TRBJ1-2 | NA | TRBV5-1 | CASSSLQGDGYTF | TGCGCCAGCAGCTCCCTTCAGGGGGATGGCTACACCTTC
NA | TRBJ1-5 | NA | TRBV7-8 | CASSLGLGQNQPQHF | TGTGCCAGCAGCTTAGGCCTGGGACAAAACCAGCCCCAGCATTTT
NA | TRBJ1-1 | NA | TRBV5-4 | CASSLPGNTEAFF | TGTGCCAGCAGCTTGCCCGGGAACACTGAAGCTTTCTTT
NA | TRBJ1-1 | few | TRBV7-2 | CASSFQLGGTEAFF | TGTGCCAGCAGCTTTCAGCTAGGAGGCACTGAAGCTTTCTTT
TRBD1 | TRBJ2-1 | NA | TRBV5-6 | CASSSSGTGRNEQFF | TGTGCCAGCAGCTCCTCCGGGACAGGGCGCAATGAGCAGTTCTTC
NA | TRBJ2-4 | NA | TRBV6-5 | CASSYSRGGNIQYF | TGTGCCAGCAGTTACTCGAGGGGGGGAAACATTCAGTACTTC
NA | TRBJ1-1 | NA | TRBV5-1 | CASMKSTDTEAFF | TGCGCCAGCATGAAGAGCACGGACACTGAAGCTTTCTTT
TRBD1 | TRBJ1-1 | NA | TRBV27 | CASSLVGTANTEAFF | TGTGCCAGCAGTTTAGTAGGGACAGCTAACACTGAAGCTTTCTTT
NA | TRBJ1-1 | few | TRBV4-3 | CASMSRVATEAFF | TGCGCCAGCATGTCCAGGGTGGCCACTGAAGCTTTCTTT
TRBD1 | TRBJ2-2 | NA | TRBV5-1 | CASSLAPGQGNTGELFF | TGCGCCAGCAGCTTGGCCCCGGGACAGGGGAACACCGGGGAGCTGTTTTTT
TRBD1 | TRBJ1-5 | once | TRBV19 | CASSGTDNQPQHF | TGTGCCAGTAGTGGGACAGACAATCAGCCCCAGCATTTT
NA | TRBJ2-5 | NA | TRBV5-6 | CASSLVAGDQETQYF | TGTGCCAGCAGCTTGGTGGCTGGGGACCAAGAGACCCAGTACTTC
NA | TRBJ2-1 | NA | TRBV6-6 | CASTDRRDYYNEQFF | TGTGCCAGCACCGACAGGCGGGACTACTACAATGAGCAGTTCTTC
NA | TRBJ1-3 | few | TRBV30 | CAWSVKQGVSGNTIYF | TGTGCCTGGAGTGTAAAGCAGGGCGTCTCTGGAAACACCATATATTTT
TRBD1 | TRBJ1-3 | NA | TRBV3-1/TRBV3-2 | CASSQGYRGENTIYF | TGTGCCAGCAGCCAAGGTTACAGGGGAGAAAACACCATATATTTT
NA | TRBJ1-5 | NA | TRBV5-6 | CASSLSGADQPQHF | TGTGCCAGCAGCTTGTCAGGGGCCGATCAGCCCCAGCATTTT
TRBD1 | TRBJ1-6 | NA | TRBV19 | CASSIAGQDNSPLHF | TGTGCCAGTAGTATCGCGGGACAGGACAATTCACCCCTCCACTTT
NA | TRBJ1-3 | NA | TRBV5-4 | CASSSRDGTGNTIYF | TGTGCCAGCAGCTCGAGGGACGGAACTGGAAACACCATATATTTT
NA | TRBJ2-2 | NA | TRBV3-1/TRBV3-2 | CASSRDGRTGELFF | TGTGCCAGCAGCCGAGATGGCCGGACCGGGGAGCTGTTTTTT
NA | TRBJ2-1 | NA | TRBV19 | CASRGSHHEQFF | TGTGCCAGCCGGGGGAGTCACCATGAGCAGTTCTTC
NA | TRBJ2-2 | NA | TRBV28 | CASSLGRGVVGELFF | TGTGCCAGCAGTCTAGGCAGGGGAGTGGTCGGGGAGCTGTTTTTT
TRBD2 | TRBJ2-3 | once | TRBV3-1/TRBV3-2 | CASSQSPGTSAYTDTQYF | TGTGCCAGCAGCCAATCCCCTGGGACTAGCGCCTACACAGATACGCAGTATTTT
NA | TRBJ2-1 | few | TRBV7-2 | CASSLIWLSEQFF | TGTGCCAGCAGCTTAATTTGGCTTAGTGAGCAGTTCTTC
NA | TRBJ2-1 | once | TRBV9 | CASSVSSDSSYNEQFF | TGTGCCAGCAGCGTATCGAGCGACAGCTCCTACAATGAGCAGTTCTTC